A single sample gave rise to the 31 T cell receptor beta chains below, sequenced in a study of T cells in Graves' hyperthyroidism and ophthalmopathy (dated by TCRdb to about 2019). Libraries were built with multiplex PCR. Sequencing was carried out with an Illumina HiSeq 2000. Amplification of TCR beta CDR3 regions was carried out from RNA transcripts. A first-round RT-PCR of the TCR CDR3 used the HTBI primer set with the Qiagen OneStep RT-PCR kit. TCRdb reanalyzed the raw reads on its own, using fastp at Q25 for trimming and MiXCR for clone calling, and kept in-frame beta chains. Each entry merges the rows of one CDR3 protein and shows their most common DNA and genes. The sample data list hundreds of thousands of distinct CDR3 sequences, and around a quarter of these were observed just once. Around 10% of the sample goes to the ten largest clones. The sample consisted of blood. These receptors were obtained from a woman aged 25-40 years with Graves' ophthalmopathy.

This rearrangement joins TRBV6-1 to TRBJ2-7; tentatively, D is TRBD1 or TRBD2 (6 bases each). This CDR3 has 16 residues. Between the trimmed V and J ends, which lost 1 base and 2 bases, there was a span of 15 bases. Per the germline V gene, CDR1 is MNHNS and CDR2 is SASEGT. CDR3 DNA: TGTGCCAGCAGTGAAGTCCTGGGGGGCCTTGCCTACGAGCAGTACTTC. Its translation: CASSEVLGGLAYEQYF.

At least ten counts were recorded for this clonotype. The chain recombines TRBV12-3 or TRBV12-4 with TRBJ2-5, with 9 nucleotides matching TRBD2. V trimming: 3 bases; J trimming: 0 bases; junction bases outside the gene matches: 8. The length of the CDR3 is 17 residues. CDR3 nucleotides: TGTGCCAGCAGTTTTGGGCTAGCGGGGACTTACCAAGAGACCCAGTACTTC. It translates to CASSFGLAGTYQETQYF.

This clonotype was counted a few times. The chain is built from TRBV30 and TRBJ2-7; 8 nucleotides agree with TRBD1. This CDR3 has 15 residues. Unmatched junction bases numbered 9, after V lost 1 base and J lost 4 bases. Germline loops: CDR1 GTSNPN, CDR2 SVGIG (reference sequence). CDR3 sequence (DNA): TGTGCCTGGAGTGCTCAGGGGGCGAATAAGTACGAGCAGTACTTC. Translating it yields CAWSAQGANKYEQYF.

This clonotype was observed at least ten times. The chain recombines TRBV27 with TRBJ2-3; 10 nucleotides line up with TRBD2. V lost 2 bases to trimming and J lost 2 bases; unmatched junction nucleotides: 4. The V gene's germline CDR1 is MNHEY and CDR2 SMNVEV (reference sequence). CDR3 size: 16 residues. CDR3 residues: CASSLGLADFTDTQYF. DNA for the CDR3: TGTGCCAGCAGTTTAGGACTAGCGGACTTCACAGATACGCAGTATTTT.

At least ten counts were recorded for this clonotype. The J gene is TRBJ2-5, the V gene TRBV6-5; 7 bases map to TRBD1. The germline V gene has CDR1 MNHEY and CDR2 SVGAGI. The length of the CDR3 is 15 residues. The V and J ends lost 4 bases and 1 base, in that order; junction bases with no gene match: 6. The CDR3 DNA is TGTGCCAGCAGTTTTCAGACAGGGTCCCAAGAGACCCAGTACTTC. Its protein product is CASSFQTGSQETQYF.

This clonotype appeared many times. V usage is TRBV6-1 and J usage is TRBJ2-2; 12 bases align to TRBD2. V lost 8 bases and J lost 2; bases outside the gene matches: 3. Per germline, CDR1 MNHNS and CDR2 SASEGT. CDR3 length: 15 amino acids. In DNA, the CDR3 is TGTGCCAGCTCCGGACTAGCGGGAAACACCGGGGAGCTGTTTTTT. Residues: CASSGLAGNTGELFF.

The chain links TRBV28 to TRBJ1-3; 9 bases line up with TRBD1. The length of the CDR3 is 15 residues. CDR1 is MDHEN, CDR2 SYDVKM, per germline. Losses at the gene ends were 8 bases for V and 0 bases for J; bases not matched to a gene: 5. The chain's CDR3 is CASDRGASSGNTIYF. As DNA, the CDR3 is TGTGCCAGCGACAGGGGGGCCTCCTCTGGAAACACCATATATTTT.

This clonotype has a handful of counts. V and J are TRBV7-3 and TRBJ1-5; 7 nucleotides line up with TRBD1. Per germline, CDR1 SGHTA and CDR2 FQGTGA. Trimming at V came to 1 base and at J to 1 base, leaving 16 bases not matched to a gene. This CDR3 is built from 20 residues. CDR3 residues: CASSLKGGDSHGSSNQPQHF. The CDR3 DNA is TGTGCCAGCAGCTTAAAGGGTGGGGACAGTCATGGTAGCAGCAATCAGCCCCAGCATTTT.

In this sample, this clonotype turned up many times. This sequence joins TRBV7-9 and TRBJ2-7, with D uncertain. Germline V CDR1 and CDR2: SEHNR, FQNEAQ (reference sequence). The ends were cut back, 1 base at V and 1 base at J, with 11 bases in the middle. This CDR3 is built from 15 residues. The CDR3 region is CASSLGRTVSYEQYF. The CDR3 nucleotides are TGTGCCAGCAGCTTAGGACGGACGGTATCCTACGAGCAGTACTTC.

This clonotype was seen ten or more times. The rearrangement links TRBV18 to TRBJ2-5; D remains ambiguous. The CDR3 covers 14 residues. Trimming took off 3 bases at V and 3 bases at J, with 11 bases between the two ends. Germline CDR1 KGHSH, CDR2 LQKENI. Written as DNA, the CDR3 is TGTGCCAGCTCACCGGACGCCTGGAAAGAGACCCAGTACTTC. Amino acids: CASSPDAWKETQYF.

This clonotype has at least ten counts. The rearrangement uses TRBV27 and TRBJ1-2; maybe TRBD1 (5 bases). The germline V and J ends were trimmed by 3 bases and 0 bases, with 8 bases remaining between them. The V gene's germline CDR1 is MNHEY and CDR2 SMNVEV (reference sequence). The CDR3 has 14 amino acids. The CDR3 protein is CASSFKDTNYGYTF. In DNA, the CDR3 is TGTGCCAGCAGTTTTAAGGACACTAACTATGGCTACACCTTC.

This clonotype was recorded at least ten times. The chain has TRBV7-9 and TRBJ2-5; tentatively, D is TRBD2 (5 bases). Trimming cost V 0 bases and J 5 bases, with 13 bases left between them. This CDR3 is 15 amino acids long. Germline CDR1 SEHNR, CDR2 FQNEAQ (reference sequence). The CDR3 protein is CASSLANYTGETQYF. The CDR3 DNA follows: TGTGCCAGCAGCTTAGCGAACTACACGGGGGAGACCCAGTACTTC.

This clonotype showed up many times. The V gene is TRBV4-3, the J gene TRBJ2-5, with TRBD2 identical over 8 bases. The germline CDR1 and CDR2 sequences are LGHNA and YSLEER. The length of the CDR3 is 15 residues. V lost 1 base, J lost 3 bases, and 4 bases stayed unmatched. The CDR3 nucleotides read TGCGCCAGCAGCCAAGGATACGGGGGGGAAGAGACCCAGTACTTC. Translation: CASSQGYGGEETQYF.

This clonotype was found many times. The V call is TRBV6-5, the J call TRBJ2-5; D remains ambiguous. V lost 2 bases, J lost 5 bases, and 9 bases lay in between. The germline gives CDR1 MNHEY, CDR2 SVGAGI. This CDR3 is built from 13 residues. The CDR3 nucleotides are TGTGCCAGCAGTTACGTAGGGTTTGAGACCCAGTACTTC. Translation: CASSYVGFETQYF.

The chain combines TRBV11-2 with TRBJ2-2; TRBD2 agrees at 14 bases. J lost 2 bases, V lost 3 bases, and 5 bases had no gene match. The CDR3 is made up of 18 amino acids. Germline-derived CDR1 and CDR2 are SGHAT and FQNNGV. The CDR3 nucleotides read TGTGCCAGCAGCTTGGGACTAGCGGGGGTTCCCAACACCGGGGAGCTGTTTTTT. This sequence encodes CASSLGLAGVPNTGELFF.

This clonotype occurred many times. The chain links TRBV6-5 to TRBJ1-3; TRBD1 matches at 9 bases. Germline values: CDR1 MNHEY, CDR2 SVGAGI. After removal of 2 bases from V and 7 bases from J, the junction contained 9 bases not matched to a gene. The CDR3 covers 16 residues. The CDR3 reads CASSYVNRGRGNTIYF. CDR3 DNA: TGTGCCAGCAGTTACGTAAACAGGGGGCGCGGGAACACCATATATTTT.

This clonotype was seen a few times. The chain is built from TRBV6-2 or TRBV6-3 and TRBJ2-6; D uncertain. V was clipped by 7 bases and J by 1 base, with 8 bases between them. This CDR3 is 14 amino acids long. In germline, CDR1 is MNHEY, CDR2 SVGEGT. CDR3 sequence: CASIRSSGANVLTF. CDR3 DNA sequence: TGTGCCAGCATCCGGAGTTCTGGGGCCAACGTCCTGACTTTC.

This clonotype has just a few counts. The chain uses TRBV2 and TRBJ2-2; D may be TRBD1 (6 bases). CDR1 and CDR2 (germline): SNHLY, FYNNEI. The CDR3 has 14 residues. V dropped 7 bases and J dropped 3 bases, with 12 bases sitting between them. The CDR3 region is CASTIQGYTGELFF. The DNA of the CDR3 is TGTGCCAGCACGATACAGGGTTACACCGGGGAGCTGTTTTTT.

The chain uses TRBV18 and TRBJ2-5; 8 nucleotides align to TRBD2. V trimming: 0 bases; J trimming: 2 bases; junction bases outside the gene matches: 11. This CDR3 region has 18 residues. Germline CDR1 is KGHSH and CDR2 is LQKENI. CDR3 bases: TGTGCCAGCTCACCACCCAGACGACGACTAGCGCGGCAAGAGACCCAGTACTTC. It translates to CASSPPRRRLARQETQYF.

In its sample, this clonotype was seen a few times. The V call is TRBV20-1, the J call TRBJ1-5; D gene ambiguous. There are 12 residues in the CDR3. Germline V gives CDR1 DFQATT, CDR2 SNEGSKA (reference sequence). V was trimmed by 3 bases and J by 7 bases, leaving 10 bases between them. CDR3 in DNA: TGCAGTGCTAGGATGGGAGAGCAGCCCCAGCATTTT. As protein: CSARMGEQPQHF.

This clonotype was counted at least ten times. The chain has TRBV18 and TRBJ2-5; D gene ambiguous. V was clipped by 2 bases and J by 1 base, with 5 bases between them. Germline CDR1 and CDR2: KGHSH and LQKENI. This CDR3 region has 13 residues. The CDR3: CASSPLAQETQYF. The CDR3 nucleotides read TGTGCCAGCTCACCATTGGCCCAAGAGACCCAGTACTTC.

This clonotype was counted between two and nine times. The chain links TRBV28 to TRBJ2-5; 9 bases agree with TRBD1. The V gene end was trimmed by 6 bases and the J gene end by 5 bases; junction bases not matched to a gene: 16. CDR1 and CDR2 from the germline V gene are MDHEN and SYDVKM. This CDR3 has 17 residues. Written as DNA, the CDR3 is TGTGCCAGCAGCCATTCCGGGACAGGGACTCGGGGGGAGACCCAGTACTTC. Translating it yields CASSHSGTGTRGETQYF.

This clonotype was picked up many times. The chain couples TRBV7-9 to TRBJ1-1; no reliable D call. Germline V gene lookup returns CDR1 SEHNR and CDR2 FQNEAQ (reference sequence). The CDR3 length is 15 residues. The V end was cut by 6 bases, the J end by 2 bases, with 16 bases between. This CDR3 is CASSGVLADNTEAFF. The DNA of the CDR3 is TGTGCCAGCAGTGGCGTATTGGCGGACAACACTGAAGCTTTCTTT.

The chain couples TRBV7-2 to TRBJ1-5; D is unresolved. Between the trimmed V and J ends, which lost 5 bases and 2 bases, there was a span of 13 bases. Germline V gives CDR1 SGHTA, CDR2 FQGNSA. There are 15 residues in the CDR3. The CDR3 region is CASSPHDSGNQPQHF. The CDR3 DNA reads TGTGCCAGCAGCCCTCACGACTCTGGCAATCAGCCCCAGCATTTT. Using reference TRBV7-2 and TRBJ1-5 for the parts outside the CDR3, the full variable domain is GAGVSQSPSNKVTEKGKDVELRCDPISGHTALYWYRQSLGQGLEFLIYFQGNSAPDKSGLPSDRFSAERTGGSVSTLTIQRTQQEDSAVYLCASSPHDSGNQPQHFGDGTRLSIL.

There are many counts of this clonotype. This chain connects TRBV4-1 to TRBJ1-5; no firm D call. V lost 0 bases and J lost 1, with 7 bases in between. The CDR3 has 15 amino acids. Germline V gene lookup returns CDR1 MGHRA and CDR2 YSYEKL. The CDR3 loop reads CASSQESGSNQPQHF. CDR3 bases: TGCGCCAGCAGCCAAGAGTCCGGGAGCAATCAGCCCCAGCATTTT.

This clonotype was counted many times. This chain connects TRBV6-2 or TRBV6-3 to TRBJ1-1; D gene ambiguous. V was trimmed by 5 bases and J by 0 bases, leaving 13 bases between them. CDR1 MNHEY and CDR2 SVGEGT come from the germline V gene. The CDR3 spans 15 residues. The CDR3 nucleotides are TGTGCCAGCAGTCCCCTGACATTGGTGAACACTGAAGCTTTCTTT. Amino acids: CASSPLTLVNTEAFF.

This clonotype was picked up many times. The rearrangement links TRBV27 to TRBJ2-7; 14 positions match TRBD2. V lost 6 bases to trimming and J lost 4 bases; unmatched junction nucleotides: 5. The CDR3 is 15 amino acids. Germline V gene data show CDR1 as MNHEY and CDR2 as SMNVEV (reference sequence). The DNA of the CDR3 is TGTGCCAGCAGCTGGACTAGCGGGGGGCTATACGAGCAGTACTTC. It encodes CASSWTSGGLYEQYF.

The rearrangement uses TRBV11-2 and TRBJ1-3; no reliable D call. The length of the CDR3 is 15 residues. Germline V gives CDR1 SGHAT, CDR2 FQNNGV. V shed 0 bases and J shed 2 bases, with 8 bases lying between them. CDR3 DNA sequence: TGTGCCAGCAGCTTAGATTTCGGTGCTGGAAACACCATATATTTT. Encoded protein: CASSLDFGAGNTIYF.

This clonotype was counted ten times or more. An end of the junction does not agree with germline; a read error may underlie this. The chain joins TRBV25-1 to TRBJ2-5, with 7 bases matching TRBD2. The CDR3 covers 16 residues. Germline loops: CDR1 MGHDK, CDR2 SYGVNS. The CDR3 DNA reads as TGTGCCAGCAGTGAATGGGGGGGACCCACGCAAGAGGCCCAGTACTTC. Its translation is CASSEWGGPTQEAQYF.

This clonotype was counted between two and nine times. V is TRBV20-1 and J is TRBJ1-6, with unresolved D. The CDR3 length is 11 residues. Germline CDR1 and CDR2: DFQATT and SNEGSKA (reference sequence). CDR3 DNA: TGCAGCGCCCCCCCGGATTCACCCCTCCACTTT. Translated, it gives CSAPPDSPLHF.

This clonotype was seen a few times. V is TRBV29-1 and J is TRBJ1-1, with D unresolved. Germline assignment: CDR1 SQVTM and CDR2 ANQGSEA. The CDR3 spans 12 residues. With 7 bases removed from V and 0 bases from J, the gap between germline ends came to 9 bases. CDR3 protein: CSGGVVNTEAFF. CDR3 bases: TGCAGCGGGGGTGTGGTGAACACTGAAGCTTTCTTT.